Listed below are T cell receptor beta chains from one sample, sequenced in a study of blood T cell repertoires in COVID-19. The data were produced by immunoSEQ multiplex PCR, yet TCRdb's version contains in-frame clones alone and is incomplete. The sample contains 200,000 or so clones, about 88% of which appear only once. The sample consisted of peripheral blood. The receptors stem from a man aged 40-49 years with active or convalescent COVID-19. The CDR3 runs from the conserved cysteine through the conserved F or W. D genes are given only for firm matches. Rows give clone size only sometimes, using once, few, many, or a class for an expanded clone.

J gene | V gene | clone size | D gene | CDR3 protein | CDR3 DNA
TRBJ2-3 | TRBV18 | . | TRBD1 | CASSTGTGGTDTQYF | TGTGCCAGCTCAACAGGGACAGGGGGCACAGATACGCAGTATTTT
TRBJ2-7 | TRBV19 | . | TRBD1 | CASRQGHLTYEQYF | TGTGCCAGTAGACAGGGGCACCTAACCTACGAGCAGTACTTC
TRBJ1-5 | TRBV28 | . | TRBD1 | CASSRDRGENQPQHF | TGTGCCAGCAGTCGAGACAGGGGAGAGAATCAGCCCCAGCATTTT
TRBJ1-3 | TRBV3-1/TRBV3-2 | . | . | CASSPAWGGTGNTIYF | TGTGCCAGCAGCCCAGCCTGGGGGGGTACGGGAAACACCATATATTTT
TRBJ2-1 | TRBV5-8 | few | TRBD1 | CASSADRPSYNEQFF | TGTGCCAGCAGCGCGGACAGGCCCTCCTACAATGAGCAGTTCTTC
TRBJ2-2 | TRBV5-5 | . | . | CASSLGQTTGELFF | TGTGCCAGCAGCTTGGGGCAAACAACCGGGGAGCTGTTTTTT
TRBJ2-3 | TRBV7-2 | . | TRBD2 | CASQKWAGGRSSTDTQYF | TGTGCCAGCCAAAAATGGGCGGGAGGCCGAAGTAGTACAGATACGCAGTATTTT
TRBJ1-5 | TRBV6-5 | . | TRBD1 | CASTWTGSQPQHF | TGTGCCAGCACTTGGACAGGGAGCCAGCCCCAGCATTTT
TRBJ1-5 | TRBV30 | once | . | CAWREGQSNQPQHF | TGTGCCTGGAGGGAAGGACAGAGCAATCAGCCCCAGCATTTT
TRBJ1-2 | TRBV11-2 | . | TRBD1 | CASSQMTGHYGYTF | TGTGCCAGCAGCCAGATGACAGGGCACTATGGCTACACCTTC
TRBJ1-1 | TRBV5-4 | once | . | CASSSEPAQATEAFF | TGTGCCAGCAGCTCGGAACCGGCACAGGCCACTGAAGCTTTCTTT
TRBJ2-6 | TRBV30 | . | . | CAGGPDGANVLTF | TGTGCCGGGGGCCCGGATGGGGCCAACGTCCTGACTTTC
TRBJ1-5 | TRBV10-3 | . | . | CASRLQDSSNQPQHF | TGTGCCTCCAGGCTGCAGGACAGTAGCAATCAGCCCCAGCATTTT
TRBJ1-3 | TRBV21-1 | few | . | CASTLDSPNSGNTIYF | TGTGCCAGCACCCTGGACAGTCCCAACTCTGGAAACACCATATATTTT
TRBJ2-3 | TRBV5-6 | . | . | CASSFSPTGTDTQYF | TGTGCCAGCAGCTTCTCCCCGACGGGAACAGATACGCAGTATTTT
TRBJ2-7 | TRBV4-2 | . | TRBD1 | CASSQAGTEYYEQYF | TGTGCCAGCAGCCAAGCCGGGACAGAGTACTACGAGCAGTACTTC
TRBJ2-5 | TRBV13 | . | . | CASSPNPGTYQETQYF | TGTGCCAGCAGCCCAAATCCCGGGACATACCAAGAGACCCAGTACTTC
TRBJ2-2 | TRBV27 | . | . | CASSLLGGGANTGELFF | TGTGCCAGCAGTTTACTTGGAGGCGGAGCTAACACCGGGGAGCTGTTTTTT
TRBJ2-7 | TRBV4-2 | . | TRBD2 | CASSQDRAGGAYEQYF | TGTGCCAGCAGCCAAGATAGAGCGGGGGGAGCCTACGAGCAGTACTTC
TRBJ1-2 | TRBV11-2 | once | . | CASSLGGQGNYGYTF | TGTGCCAGCAGCTTAGGGGGGCAGGGTAACTATGGCTACACCTTC
TRBJ2-1 | TRBV25-1 | . | . | CAALGAGERYNEQFF | TGTGCCGCTTTGGGGGCGGGAGAGAGGTACAATGAGCAGTTCTTC
TRBJ2-1 | TRBV27 | . | . | CASSSRGHEQFF | TGTGCCAGCAGTTCCAGAGGGCATGAGCAGTTCTTC
TRBJ1-3 | TRBV19 | . | TRBD1 | CASSIWDRDGSSGNTIYF | TGTGCCAGTAGTATTTGGGACAGGGACGGCTCCTCTGGAAACACCATATATTTT
TRBJ1-1 | TRBV5-1 | . | . | CASSPTGGEAFF | TGCGCCAGCAGTCCAACCGGAGGTGAAGCTTTCTTT
TRBJ1-2 | TRBV19 | . | . | CASSILGAAERTNYGYTF | TGTGCCAGTAGTATTCTTGGCGCGGCAGAAAGAACTAACTATGGCTACACCTTC
TRBJ1-1 | TRBV20-1 | few | TRBD1 | CSATDSDRTNTEAFF | TGCAGTGCTACTGACTCGGACAGGACCAACACTGAAGCTTTCTTT
TRBJ1-4 | TRBV2 | . | TRBD1 | CASRGTGYGTNEKLFF | TGTGCCAGCAGAGGGACAGGATATGGAACTAATGAAAAACTGTTTTTT
TRBJ1-5 | TRBV2 | . | TRBD1 | CASRDRVGNQPQHF | TGTGCCAGCAGAGACAGGGTTGGCAATCAGCCCCAGCATTTT
TRBJ1-3 | TRBV7-9 | few | . | CASTWDTSSGNTIYF | TGTGCCAGCACCTGGGACACCAGCTCTGGAAACACCATATATTTT
TRBJ1-5 | TRBV28 | . | . | CASSPPSQPQHF | TGTGCCAGCAGTCCCCCGAGTCAGCCCCAGCATTTT
TRBJ1-5 | TRBV9 | . | . | CASSVGGSNQPQHF | TGTGCCAGCAGCGTAGGGGGCAGTAATCAGCCCCAGCATTTT
TRBJ2-3 | TRBV3-1/TRBV3-2 | . | TRBD2 | CASSRPSSGGTQYF | TGTGCCAGCAGCCGACCATCGAGCGGGGGGACGCAGTATTTT
TRBJ2-2 | TRBV9 | . | . | CASSLQGMDTGELFF | TGTGCCAGCAGCTTACAGGGTATGGACACCGGGGAGCTGTTTTTT
TRBJ1-2 | TRBV19 | few | TRBD1 | CASSIAGTGGYGYTF | TGTGCCAGTAGTATAGCTGGGACAGGGGGCTATGGCTACACCTTC
TRBJ1-5 | TRBV10-3 | few | . | CAIGSHSNQPQHF | TGTGCCATCGGGAGCCATAGCAATCAGCCCCAGCATTTT
TRBJ2-7 | TRBV24-1 | . | . | CATSEGTPGVGEQYF | TGTGCCACCAGTGAAGGGACGCCGGGGGTGGGCGAGCAGTACTTC
TRBJ2-2 | TRBV5-1 | few | . | CASNREGTGELFF | TGCGCCAGCAATCGTGAGGGAACCGGGGAGCTGTTTTTT
TRBJ1-1 | TRBV5-4 | . | . | CASSPRQINTEAFF | TGTGCCAGCAGCCCCCGACAGATTAACACTGAAGCTTTCTTT
TRBJ2-7 | TRBV30 | . | . | CAWTRPGELYEQYF | TGTGCCTGGACCAGACCGGGAGAACTCTACGAGCAGTACTTC
TRBJ2-7 | TRBV6-5 | . | TRBD1 | CASSRTGQGAYEQYF | TGTGCCAGCAGCCGGACGGGACAGGGGGCCTACGAGCAGTACTTC
TRBJ2-1 | TRBV10-3 | once | TRBD1 | CAIRGWTGEMIPPYNEQFF | TGTGCCATCCGGGGTTGGACAGGGGAAATGATTCCCCCCTACAATGAGCAGTTCTTC
TRBJ2-6 | TRBV5-6 | . | TRBD2 | CASAGLAGESGANVLTF | TGTGCCAGCGCGGGGCTAGCGGGAGAGTCTGGGGCCAACGTCCTGACTTTC
TRBJ1-5 | TRBV19 | once | . | CASSWQSNQPQHF | TGTGCCAGTAGTTGGCAGAGCAATCAGCCCCAGCATTTT
TRBJ2-7 | TRBV27 | . | . | CASSPGSVGSYEQYF | TGTGCCAGCAGCCCGGGTAGCGTTGGCTCCTACGAGCAGTACTTC
TRBJ1-2 | TRBV5-1 | once | . | CASSLAGEGVNYGYTF | TGCGCCAGCAGCTTGGCCGGCGAGGGTGTTAACTATGGCTACACCTTC
TRBJ1-1 | TRBV28 | . | . | CASSFSRGEAFF | TGTGCCAGCAGTTTCAGCCGGGGTGAAGCTTTCTTT
TRBJ1-5 | TRBV2 | . | . | CASSAQGWGQPQHF | TGTGCCAGCAGTGCCCAGGGATGGGGTCAGCCCCAGCATTTT
TRBJ1-4 | TRBV7-9 | . | . | CASSLAVGEKLFF | TGTGCCAGCAGCTTAGCGGTCGGGGAAAAACTGTTTTTT
TRBJ1-2 | TRBV23-1 | few | TRBD1 | CASSQGDRGPNYGYTF | TGCGCCAGCAGTCAAGGAGACAGGGGACCTAACTATGGCTACACCTTC
TRBJ2-3 | TRBV2 | once | TRBD2 | CASRASGGALGTDTQYF | TGTGCCAGCAGGGCTAGCGGGGGGGCCTTAGGAACAGATACGCAGTATTTT
TRBJ1-4 | TRBV6-5 | once | . | CASSYSMRATNEKLFF | TGTGCCAGCAGTTACTCGATGCGGGCCACTAATGAAAAACTGTTTTTT
TRBJ2-5 | TRBV29-1 | . | . | CSVRLLLKETQYF | TGCAGCGTGCGACTCCTCTTAAAAGAGACCCAGTACTTC
TRBJ1-1 | TRBV12-5 | . | . | CASGLTVEAFF | TGTGCTAGTGGCTTGACGGTTGAAGCTTTCTTT
TRBJ2-1 | TRBV19 | . | TRBD2 | CASMGSLSGRPNEQFF | TGTGCCAGTATGGGGTCTCTGAGCGGGAGACCCAATGAGCAGTTCTTC
TRBJ2-3 | TRBV19 | . | . | CASSIGMAPGDTQYF | TGTGCCAGTAGTATAGGTATGGCCCCGGGAGATACGCAGTATTTT
TRBJ2-5 | TRBV7-9 | . | . | CASSRDQETQYF | TGTGCCAGCAGCCGGGACCAAGAGACCCAGTACTTC